This is a list of T cell receptor beta chains from one sample in a study of blood T cell repertoires in COVID-19. TCRdb keeps only in-frame clones here, not all; method: immunoSEQ multiplex PCR. The table lists under 400,000 clones, 88% of them singletons, with over 0.9% in the top ten. Sequences were obtained from PBMCs or T cells enriched from blood (not recorded which). The receptor set was obtained from a woman younger than 45 who had been exposed to COVID-19. Each CDR3 is given with its conserved first and last residue.

J: TRBJ2-3
V: TRBV29-1
CDR3: CSVSGTGVTDTQYF

J: TRBJ2-3
V: TRBV6-5
CDR3: CASSYFVSDTQYF

J: TRBJ1-2
V: TRBV4-1
CDR3: CASSQEFGVRYGYTF

J: TRBJ2-7
V: TRBV5-6
CDR3: CASSLALGTGNYEQYF

J: TRBJ2-3
V: TRBV7-8
CDR3: CASSPQRLAGSDTQYF

J: TRBJ1-1
V: TRBV5-8
CDR3: CASSAQGASEAFF

J: TRBJ2-3
V: TRBV9
CDR3: CASSGGGDTQYF

J: TRBJ2-5
V: TRBV24-1
CDR3: CATSDPDRARETQYF

J: TRBJ1-3
V: TRBV27
CDR3: CASRQGAGNTIYF

J: TRBJ1-3
V: TRBV9
CDR3: CASSVEGTAKYGNTIYF

J: TRBJ1-3
V: TRBV19
CDR3: CASSMGFNRFGGNTIYF

J: TRBJ2-1
V: TRBV27
CDR3: CASSLPTGLTYNEQFF

J: TRBJ1-2
V: TRBV6-5
CDR3: CASSYPQDRGYGYTF

J: TRBJ1-2
V: TRBV9
CDR3: CASSVGERRDYGYTF

J: TRBJ2-7
V: TRBV21-1
CDR3: CASRRPGGILDEQYF

J: TRBJ1-1
V: TRBV27
CDR3: CASSLAGFTEAFF

J: TRBJ1-2
V: TRBV30
CDR3: CAWSKGGSGYGYTF

J: TRBJ2-7
V: TRBV3-1/TRBV3-2
CDR3: CASSSRLGGAGFEQYF

J: TRBJ1-4
V: TRBV4-1
CDR3: CASSQETGGREKLFF

J: TRBJ1-3
V: TRBV18
CDR3: CASSPLQGTGNTIYF

J: TRBJ1-2
V: TRBV19
CDR3: CASRARTGANSYGYTF

J: TRBJ2-3
V: TRBV5-1
CDR3: CASSWGLFDTDTQYF

J: TRBJ2-3
V: TRBV23-1
CDR3: CASSQSSTGGPEDTQYF

J: TRBJ2-5
V: TRBV5-1
CDR3: CASSLMTGELGFRETQYF

J: TRBJ2-5
V: TRBV28
CDR3: CASIRGRQETQYF

J: TRBJ1-6
V: TRBV7-9
CDR3: CASSSRTGTNSPLHF

J: TRBJ2-6
V: TRBV28
CDR3: CASSFVVAGVSFPGANVLTF

J: TRBJ2-7
V: TRBV7-9
CDR3: CASSFGQASSSYEQYF

J: TRBJ1-1
V: TRBV19
CDR3: CASSIRGLATEAFF

J: TRBJ2-3
V: TRBV11-3
CDR3: CASSRGQRSTDTQYF

J: TRBJ1-1
V: TRBV3-1/TRBV3-2
CDR3: CASSQVSGLNTEAFF

J: TRBJ2-3
V: TRBV3-1/TRBV3-2
CDR3: CASSRGTSTDTQYF

J: TRBJ2-2
V: TRBV11-3
CDR3: CASSRDTTGELFF

J: TRBJ1-3
V: TRBV28
CDR3: CASSFPDRGPKPSGNTIYF

J: TRBJ2-1
V: TRBV18
CDR3: CASSPRTGSYNEQFF

J: TRBJ1-5
V: TRBV6-2/TRBV6-3
CDR3: CASSHRQGASNQPQHF

J: TRBJ1-6
V: TRBV3-1/TRBV3-2
CDR3: CASSQLLSPLHF

J: TRBJ2-3
V: TRBV20-1
CDR3: CSPYLDTQYF

J: TRBJ1-2
V: TRBV2
CDR3: CASSRDSEGTKPF

J: TRBJ2-3
V: TRBV5-1
CDR3: CASSLPGGTDTQYF

J: TRBJ2-7
V: TRBV3-1/TRBV3-2
CDR3: CASSQGADPWEGEQYF

J: TRBJ1-5
V: TRBV4-1
CDR3: CASSQYFTGENQPQHF

J: TRBJ1-3
V: TRBV28
CDR3: CASSSPGQGFTIYF